What follows describes a single T cell receptor (beta chain). The sample comes from a study of patients and donors after allogeneic stem cell transplantation. TCRdb recomputed calls from the RT-PCR reads with MiXCR, one row per CDR3 protein. The table shows hundreds of thousands of distinct CDR3 sequences, with 15% to 20% occurring only once. The length of the CDR3 is 13 residues. The V and J ends lost 4 bases and 6 bases respectively, with 12 bases between them. Looked up from germline, CDR1 is MNHNY and CDR2 is SVGAGI (reference sequence). J is TRBJ1-2 and V is TRBV6-6; the D gene is possibly TRBD1 (5 bases). The source of this sequence is a human donor who was either an allogeneic HSCT recipient or a stem cell or donor lymphocyte infusion donor (not recorded which). It is not recorded whose cells these are; they may come from a transplant donor. Sequences were obtained from blood, either unsorted or a sorted T cell fraction (not recorded which). CDR3 region: CASSFAVGDGYTF. Written as DNA, the CDR3 is TGTGCCAGCAGTTTCGCCGTAGGGGATGGCTACACCTTC.